This TCR beta chain is drawn from a study of OX40 agonist ivuxolimab in advanced cancers. Study details: The patients received agonistic anti-OX40 (CD134) antibody ivuxolimab. The dose-escalation cohort had hepatocellular carcinoma, melanoma, renal cell or head and neck cancer.

The V segment lost 5 bases and the J segment 7 bases; nucleotides outside the gene matches: 4. Germline values: CDR1 MNHNY, CDR2 SVGAGI (reference sequence). This CDR3 has 15 residues. Profiling relied on immunoSEQ multiplex PCR, and the TCRdb table lists in-frame clones only, not all of them. The sample has about 34,000 clones; around 80% are singletons. The table lists this clone with a few counts. Its target is not known. Study-wide points: There were, on average, more expanded clones in CD8+ T cells than in CD4+.

Sampled blood was obtained at baseline, cycle 4 day 1, and cycle 7 day 1. This TCR derives from an adult with an advanced solid tumor such as melanoma, head and neck, liver or kidney cancer. The genes are TRBV6-6 and TRBJ2-2; 13 bases line up with TRBD2. Sequenced here: CD4+ or CD8+ T cells sorted from blood, sampled in a trial of the OX40 agonist ivuxolimab. The CDR3 is CASSGTSGKGGELFF. Written as DNA, the CDR3 is TGTGCCAGCAGTGGGACTAGCGGGAAGGGCGGGGAGCTGTTTTTT.